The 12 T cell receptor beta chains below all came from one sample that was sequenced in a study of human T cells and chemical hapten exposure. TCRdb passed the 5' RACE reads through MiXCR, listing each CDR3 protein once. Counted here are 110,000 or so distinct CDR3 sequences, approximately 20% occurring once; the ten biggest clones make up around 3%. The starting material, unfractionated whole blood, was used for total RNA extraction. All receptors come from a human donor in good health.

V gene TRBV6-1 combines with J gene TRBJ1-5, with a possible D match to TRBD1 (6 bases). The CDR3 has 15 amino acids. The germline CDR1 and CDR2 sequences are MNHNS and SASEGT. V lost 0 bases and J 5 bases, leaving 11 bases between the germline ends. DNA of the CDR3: TGTGCCAGCAGTGAAGCGGGAGGGGGTCATCAGCCCCAGCATTTT. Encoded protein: CASSEAGGGHQPQHF.

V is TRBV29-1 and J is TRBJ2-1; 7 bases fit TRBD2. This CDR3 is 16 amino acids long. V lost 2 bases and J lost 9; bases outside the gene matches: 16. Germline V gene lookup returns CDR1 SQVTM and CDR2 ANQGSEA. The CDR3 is CSVEKEGRLAFVEQFF. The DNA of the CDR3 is TGCAGCGTTGAAAAGGAAGGGAGACTAGCATTTGTTGAGCAGTTCTTC.

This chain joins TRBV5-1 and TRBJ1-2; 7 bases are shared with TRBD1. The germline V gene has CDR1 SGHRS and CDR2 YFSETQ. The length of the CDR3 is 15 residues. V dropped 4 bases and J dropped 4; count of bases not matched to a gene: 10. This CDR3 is CASSKQGWVLYGYTF. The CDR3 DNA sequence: TGCGCCAGCAGCAAACAGGGGTGGGTTCTCTATGGCTACACCTTC.

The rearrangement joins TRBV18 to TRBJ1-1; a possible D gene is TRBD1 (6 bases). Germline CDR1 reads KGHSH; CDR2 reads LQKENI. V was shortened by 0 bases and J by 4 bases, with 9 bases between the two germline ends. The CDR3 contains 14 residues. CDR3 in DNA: TGTGCCAGCTCACCACCAGGGGGTCGCACTGAAGCTTTCTTT. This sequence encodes CASSPPGGRTEAFF.

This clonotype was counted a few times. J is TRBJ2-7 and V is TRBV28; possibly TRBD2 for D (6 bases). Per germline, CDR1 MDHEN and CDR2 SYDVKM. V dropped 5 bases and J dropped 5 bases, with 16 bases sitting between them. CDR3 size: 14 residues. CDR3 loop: CASSTVWGEDEQYF. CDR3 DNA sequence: TGTGCCAGCAGTACCGTTTGGGGGGAAGACGAGCAGTACTTC. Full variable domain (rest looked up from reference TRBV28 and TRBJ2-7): DVKVTQSSRYLVKRTGEKVFLECVQDMDHENMFWYRQDPGLGLRLIYFSYDVKMKEKGDIPEGYSVSREKKERFSLILESASTNQTSMYLCASSTVWGEDEQYFGPGTRLTVT.

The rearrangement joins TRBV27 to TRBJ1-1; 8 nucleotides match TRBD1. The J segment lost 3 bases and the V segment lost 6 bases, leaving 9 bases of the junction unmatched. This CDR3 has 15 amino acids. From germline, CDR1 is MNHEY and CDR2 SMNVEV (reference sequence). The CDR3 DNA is TGTGCCAGCAGCTTCAGGGGGCTAGGGTACACTGAAGCTTTCTTT. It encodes CASSFRGLGYTEAFF.

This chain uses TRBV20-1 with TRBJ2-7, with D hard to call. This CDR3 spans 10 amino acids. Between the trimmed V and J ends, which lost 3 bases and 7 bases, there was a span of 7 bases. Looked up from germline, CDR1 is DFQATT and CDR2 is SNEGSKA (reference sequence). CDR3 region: CSASPGEQYF. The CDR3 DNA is TGCAGTGCTAGCCCCGGGGAGCAGTACTTC.

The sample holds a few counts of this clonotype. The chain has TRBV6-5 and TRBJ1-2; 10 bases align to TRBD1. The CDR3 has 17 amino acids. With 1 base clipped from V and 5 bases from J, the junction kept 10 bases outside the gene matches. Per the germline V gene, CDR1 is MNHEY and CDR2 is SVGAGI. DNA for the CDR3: TGTGCCAGCAGTTACTTTGGGACAGGGGTCGGTTGGTATGGCTACACCTTC. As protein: CASSYFGTGVGWYGYTF.

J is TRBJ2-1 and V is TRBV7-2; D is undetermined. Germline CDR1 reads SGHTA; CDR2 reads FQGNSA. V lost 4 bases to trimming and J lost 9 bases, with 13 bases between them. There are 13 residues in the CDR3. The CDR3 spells CASSSPPTFEQFF. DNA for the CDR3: TGTGCCAGCAGCTCCCCGCCGACCTTTGAGCAGTTCTTC.

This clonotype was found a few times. CDR3 in DNA: TGTGCCAGCAGTACGACAGGGGGCCGAGAGACCCAGTACTTC. Its protein is CASSTTGGRETQYF. The rearrangement links TRBV12-3 or TRBV12-4 to TRBJ2-5, with TRBD1 identical over 10 bases. The CDR3 is 14 amino acids. V trimming: 5 bases; J trimming: 4 bases; junction bases outside the gene matches: 4.

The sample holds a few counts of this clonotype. For the CDR3, the DNA is TGCGCCAGCAGTGGCTGGGCGGGAGAAGGATCTGAGCAGTTCTTC. Translating gives CASSGWAGEGSEQFF. The rearrangement uses TRBV10-2 and TRBJ2-1, with TRBD2 matching 7 bases. V lost 4 bases to trimming and J lost 9 bases; unmatched junction nucleotides: 12. The CDR3 length is 15 residues. In germline, CDR1 is WSHSY, CDR2 SAAADI.

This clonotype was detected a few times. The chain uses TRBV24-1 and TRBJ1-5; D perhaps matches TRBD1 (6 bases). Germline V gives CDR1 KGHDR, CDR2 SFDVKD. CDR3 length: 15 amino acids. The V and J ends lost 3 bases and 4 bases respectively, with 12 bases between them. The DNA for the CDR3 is TGTGCCACCAGTGATCCGGGACACGGAAATCAGCCCCAGCATTTT. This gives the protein CATSDPGHGNQPQHF.